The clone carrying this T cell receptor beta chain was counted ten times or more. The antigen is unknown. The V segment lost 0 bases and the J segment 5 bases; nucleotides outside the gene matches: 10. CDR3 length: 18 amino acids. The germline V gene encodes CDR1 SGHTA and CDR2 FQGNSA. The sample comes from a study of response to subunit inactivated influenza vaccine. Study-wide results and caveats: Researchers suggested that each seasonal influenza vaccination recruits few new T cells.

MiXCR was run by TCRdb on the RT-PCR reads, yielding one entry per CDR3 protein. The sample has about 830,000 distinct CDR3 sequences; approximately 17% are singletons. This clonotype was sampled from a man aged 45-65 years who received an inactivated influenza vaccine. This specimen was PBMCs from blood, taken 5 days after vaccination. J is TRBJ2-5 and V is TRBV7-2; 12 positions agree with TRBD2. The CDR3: CASSLAPYGLAGMETQYF. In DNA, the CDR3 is TGTGCCAGCAGCTTAGCCCCCTATGGACTAGCGGGAATGGAGACCCAGTACTTC.